The sample holds many counts of the clone carrying this TCR beta chain. Genomic DNA, the template, was used for profiling of the TCR beta VDJ and CDR3. TCRdb re-called the reads through MiXCR, storing one row per CDR3 protein. Here the sample spans some 170,000 distinct CDR3 sequences, 45% to 55% being singletons. V was pared by 4 bases and J by 4 bases, with 14 bases between. The CDR3 contains 14 residues. This specimen belongs to a study of CD8+CD57+ T cells in acquired aplastic anemia. Study-wide background: The sorted CD4+ and CD8+ cells yielded an average roughly 3 ug of DNA.

Patients included in sequencing had previously demonstrated CD8+CD57+ cell expansion by flow cytometry. This sequence was found in a human donor with aplastic anemia. This sequence joins TRBV12-3 or TRBV12-4 and TRBJ2-7, with a weak D call TRBD2 (6 bases). Sequencing was done on a sample of sorted CD4+, CD8+, or CD8+CD57+ T cells (not recorded which) from PBMCs. CDR3 nucleotide sequence: TGTGCCAGCAGTTACGGCGGGAATCGATACGAGCAGTACTTC. Translating it yields CASSYGGNRYEQYF.